The T cell receptor beta chain described here comes from a study of T cell responses to AZD1222 COVID-19 vaccine listed by TCRdb under 2021. Broadly, across the study: AZD1222 recipients given second doses at about 4 weeks or at about 12 weeks were pooled, since spike-specific TCR depth and breadth were not found to differ between the two schedules. Trial participants were enrolled into age subgroups of 18-55, 56-69 and 70-plus years, which contained 148, 28 and 57 TCR-sequenced participants, respectively. TCR sequencing was performed for more than 230 trial participants, of whom some 200 were given two doses of AZD1222 and around 25 were given two doses of MenACWY control vaccine.

Reading the label with the study, this specimen's time point is: baseline before first vaccination. Vaccinee samples came from UK trials COV001 and COV002, including a single-blind randomized controlled phase 2/3 trial of AZD1222 (ChAdOx1 nCoV-19) in healthy adults. For TCRbeta chain sequencing, PBMC samples from trial participants were taken at day 0 and at day 28 after the second dose. The CDR3 regions of human TCRbeta chains were analyzed by immunosequencing. The original methods were these. Repertoire TCRs were checked for matches against a reference library of SARS-CoV-2-specific TCRs that had been generated using the MIRA antigen-specificity platform. Breadth was defined as the fraction of unique TCRs that were SARS-CoV-2-associated. Depth was defined as the fraction of total T cells that were SARS-CoV-2-associated. Using the MIRA data, each spike-specific TCR was mapped to the spike region that the TCR reacts to and placed in a CD4 or CD8 class. Log10-transformed breadth and depth values were compared by one-way ANOVA with Sidak's multiple comparisons tests. As stored in TCRdb, this immuneACCESS dataset retains in-frame rearrangements with V and J assigned. A fraction of the clones does not appear; measured against another copy, unresolved V genes explain less than half of the discrepancy, and the remainder lacks a known reason. V and J calls and clone size follow that table, whereas D and trimming were derived from the DNA. The sample contains about 97,000 clones, 85% to 90% of them found a single time. The top ten clones comprise approximately 7% of the sample.

As to this clone: Its antigen has not been determined. No much larger clonotype is one base removed from it; base qualities were not supplied.

Overall results and qualifications from the work: The vaccine-associated CD4 TCRs covered the entire spike protein, and the dominant responses fell in regions 160-218 and 743-854. Most participants were white British and females outnumbered males, and the authors suggested that clonal diversity may have been underestimated. Because no day 14 peak-response samples were available, the repertoires could be characterized only after the peak T cell response. Conclusions about previously exposed vaccinees are limited, since just six or seven AZD1222 recipients were seropositive for SARS-CoV-2 at baseline. Reportedly, close to half of the unique spike-specific TCRs recognized epitopes lying outside the regions that are mutated in the B.1.351 and B.1.1.7 variants. The 56-69-year group was small, and its depth increase did not reach significance, likely because of low power. After two AZD1222 doses, both the breadth and the depth of spike-specific TCRs were significantly higher than at day 0 and than in MenACWY recipients.

The sequences come from peripheral blood, collected on day 0 of AZD1222 vaccination. This receptor was identified in an adult in good health.

In nucleotide form, the sequence is TGTGCCAGCAGCTTAAACCATGGAAACACCATATATTTT. It translates as CASSLNHGNTIYF. The V and J segments used are TRBV7-6 and TRBJ1-3, with the D gene too uncertain to name. V sheds 2 bases and J sheds 3 bases, leaving 5 bases between their ends. The CDR3 runs 13 residues from the cysteine to the phenylalanine. CDR3 DNA only is kept here, 39 bases in frame from base 1. For CDR1 and CDR2, the germline V gene lists SGHVS and FNYEAQ.